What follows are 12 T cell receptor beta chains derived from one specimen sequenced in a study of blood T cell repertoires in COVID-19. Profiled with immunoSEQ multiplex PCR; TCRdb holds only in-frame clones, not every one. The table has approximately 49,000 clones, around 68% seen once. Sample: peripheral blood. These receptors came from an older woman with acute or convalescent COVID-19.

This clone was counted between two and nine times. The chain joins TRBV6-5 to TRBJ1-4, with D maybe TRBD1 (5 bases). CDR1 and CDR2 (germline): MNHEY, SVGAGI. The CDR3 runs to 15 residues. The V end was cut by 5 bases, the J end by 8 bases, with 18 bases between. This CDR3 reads CASSQRGHRLEKLFF. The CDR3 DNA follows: TGTGCCAGCAGTCAAAGAGGACACCGCCTCGAAAAACTGTTTTTT.

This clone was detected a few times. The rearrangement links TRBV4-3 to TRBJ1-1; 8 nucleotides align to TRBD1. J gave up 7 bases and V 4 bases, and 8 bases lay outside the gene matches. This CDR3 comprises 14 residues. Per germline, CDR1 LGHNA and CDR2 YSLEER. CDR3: CASSRGQGRYEAFF. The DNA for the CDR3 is TGCGCCAGCAGCCGAGGACAGGGCCGATATGAAGCTTTCTTT.

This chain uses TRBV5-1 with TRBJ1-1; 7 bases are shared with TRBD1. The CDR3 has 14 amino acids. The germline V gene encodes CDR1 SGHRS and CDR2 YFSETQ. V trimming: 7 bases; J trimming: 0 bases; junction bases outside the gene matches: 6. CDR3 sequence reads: CASGSGTVNTEAFF. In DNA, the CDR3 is TGCGCCAGCGGATCCGGGACAGTGAACACTGAAGCTTTCTTT.

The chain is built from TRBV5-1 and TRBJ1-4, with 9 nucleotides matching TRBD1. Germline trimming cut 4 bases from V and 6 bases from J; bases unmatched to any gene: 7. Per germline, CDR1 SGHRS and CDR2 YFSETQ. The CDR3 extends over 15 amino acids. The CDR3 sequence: CASSLNRGLYEKLFF. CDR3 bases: TGCGCCAGCAGCCTTAACAGGGGGCTATATGAAAAACTGTTTTTT.

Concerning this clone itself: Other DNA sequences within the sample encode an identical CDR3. The CDR3, as DNA: TGTGCCAGTAGCCTAACAGGGGGCGATTCACCCCTCCACTTT. Translated, it gives CASSLTGGDSPLHF. J is TRBJ1-6 and V is TRBV19; 9 bases fit TRBD1. Germline CDR1 reads LNHDA; CDR2 reads SQIVND (reference sequence). The CDR3 totals 14 residues. The V gene end was trimmed by 6 bases and the J gene end by 8 bases; junction bases not matched to a gene: 5.

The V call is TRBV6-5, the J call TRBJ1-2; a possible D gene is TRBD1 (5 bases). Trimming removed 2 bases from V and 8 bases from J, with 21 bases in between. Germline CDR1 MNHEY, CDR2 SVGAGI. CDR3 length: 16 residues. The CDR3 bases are TGTGCCAGCAGTTACGACCCCGACAGCTCGCTGTGGGGCTACACCTTC. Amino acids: CASSYDPDSSLWGYTF.

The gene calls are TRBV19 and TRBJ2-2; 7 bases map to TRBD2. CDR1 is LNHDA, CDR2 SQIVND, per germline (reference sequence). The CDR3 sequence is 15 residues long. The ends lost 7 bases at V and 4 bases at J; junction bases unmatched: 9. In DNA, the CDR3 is TGTGCCAGTACCTACGGGAGGCCCAGCACCGGGGAGCTGTTTTTT. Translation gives CASTYGRPSTGELFF.

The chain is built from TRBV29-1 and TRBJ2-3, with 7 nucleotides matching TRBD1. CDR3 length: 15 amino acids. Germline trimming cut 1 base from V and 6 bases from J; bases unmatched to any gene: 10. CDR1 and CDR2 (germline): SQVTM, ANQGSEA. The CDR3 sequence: CSVEAAMGQYDTQYF. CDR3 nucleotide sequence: TGCAGCGTTGAAGCAGCGATGGGACAGTACGATACGCAGTATTTT.

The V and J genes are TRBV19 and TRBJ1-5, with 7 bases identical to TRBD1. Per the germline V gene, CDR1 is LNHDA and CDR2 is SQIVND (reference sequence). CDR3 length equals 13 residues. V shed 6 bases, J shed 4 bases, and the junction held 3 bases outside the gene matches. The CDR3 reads CASSKGANQPQHF. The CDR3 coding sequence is TGTGCCAGTAGCAAGGGGGCGAATCAGCCCCAGCATTTT.

CDR3 residues: CASGTLAGGRETQYF. The CDR3 DNA is TGTGCCAGCGGTACCTTAGCGGGAGGCCGGGAGACCCAGTACTTC. The rearrangement joins TRBV19 to TRBJ2-5; the match to TRBD2 covers 10 bases. The CDR3 is 15 residues long. CDR1 and CDR2 (germline): LNHDA, SQIVND (reference sequence). J was trimmed by 5 bases and V by 9 bases; bases with no gene match: 12.

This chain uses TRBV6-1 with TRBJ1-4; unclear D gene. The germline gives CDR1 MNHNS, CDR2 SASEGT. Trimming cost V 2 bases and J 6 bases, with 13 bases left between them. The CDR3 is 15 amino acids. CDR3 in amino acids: CASSENSFIYEKLFF. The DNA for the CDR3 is TGTGCCAGCAGTGAAAACTCTTTTATATATGAAAAACTGTTTTTT.

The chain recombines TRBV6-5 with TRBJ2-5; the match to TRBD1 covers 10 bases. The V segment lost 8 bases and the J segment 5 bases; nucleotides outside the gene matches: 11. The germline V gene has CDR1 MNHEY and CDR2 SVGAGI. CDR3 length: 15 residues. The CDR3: CASEPGQGGSETQYF. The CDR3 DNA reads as TGTGCCAGCGAGCCCGGACAGGGGGGAAGTGAGACCCAGTACTTC.